This record looks at one T cell receptor (beta chain) sequence and its context. Its antigen is unknown. The data were produced by immunoSEQ multiplex PCR, yet TCRdb's version contains in-frame clones alone and is incomplete. In the table there are about 160,000 clones, approximately 90% of which are singletons. CDR1 and CDR2 from the germline V gene are SQVTM and ANQGSEA. J was trimmed by 4 bases and V by 7 bases; bases with no gene match: 5. This CDR3 is built from 12 residues. The sample is drawn from a study of T cell responses to AZD1222 COVID-19 vaccine. Study findings and constraints: It was only after the peak T cell response that any repertoires were sampled. The sample set comprised mostly white British donors with more females, and clonal diversity was possibly underestimated.

This TCR came from an adult in good health. The source was peripheral blood, collected on day 0 of AZD1222 vaccination. This rearrangement joins TRBV29-1 to TRBJ1-1; 8 bases agree with TRBD1. The CDR3 DNA is TGCAGCGCCACCACAGGGGGCACTGAAGCTTTCTTT. Its protein is CSATTGGTEAFF.